Below are 20 T cell receptor beta chains sequenced from a single sample in a study of neoadjuvant anti-PD-1 for oral cavity cancer. Clones were read by immunoSEQ multiplex PCR, and TCRdb kept only the in-frame ones, dropping some. The sample yields some 7,000 clones, around 70% seen once. Source: PBMCs, taken before nivolumab (anti-PD-1) treatment. The receptors were gathered from a person between 40 and 80 years old with oral cavity squamous cell carcinoma.

V usage is TRBV27 and J usage is TRBJ1-1; 9 bases fit TRBD1. Trimming cost V 5 bases and J 3 bases; bases outside gene matches: 10. Germline CDR1 MNHEY, CDR2 SMNVEV (reference sequence). The CDR3 loop spans 16 amino acids. The CDR3 sequence: CASSPTGTGTYTEAFF. The CDR3 DNA reads as TGTGCCAGCAGTCCCACCGGGACAGGGACATACACTGAAGCTTTCTTT.

The chain joins TRBV9 to TRBJ1-5; D is possibly TRBD1 (5 bases). V gave up 0 bases and J gave up 0 bases, with 10 bases separating them. The CDR3 sequence is 16 residues long. The V gene's germline CDR1 is SGDLS and CDR2 YYNGEE. The CDR3 loop is CASSVVSGTSNQPQHF. CDR3 bases: TGTGCCAGCAGCGTAGTGTCCGGGACTAGCAATCAGCCCCAGCATTTT.

This chain connects TRBV18 to TRBJ1-4; tentative D call: TRBD1 (6 bases). The CDR3 is 15 residues long. V was cut by 2 bases and J by 5 bases, with 12 bases left in between. Germline loops: CDR1 KGHSH, CDR2 LQKENI. CDR3 loop: CASSPDRQVNEKLFF. The CDR3 DNA follows: TGTGCCAGCTCACCAGACAGGCAGGTCAATGAAAAACTGTTTTTT.

The V and J genes are TRBV4-3 and TRBJ1-4, with D possibly being TRBD1 (6 bases). The CDR3 length is 16 residues. Per germline, CDR1 LGHNA and CDR2 YSLEER. The germline V and J ends were trimmed by 0 bases and 6 bases, with 14 bases remaining between them. CDR3 coding DNA: TGCGCCAGCAGCCAAGAATACAGGACAGCCTATGAAAAACTGTTTTTT. Translating it yields CASSQEYRTAYEKLFF.

This clone was counted between two and nine times. This chain links TRBV2 with TRBJ1-1; TRBD1 is a possible D gene (5 bases). The CDR3 has 12 amino acids. Trimming pared 7 bases from V and 8 bases from J, leaving 14 bases between. Germline V gene sequence: CDR1 SNHLY, CDR2 FYNNEI. The CDR3 nucleotides are TGTGCCAGCATGGACACCTGGCGGGAAGCTTTCTTT. Translation: CASMDTWREAFF.

The chain links TRBV7-3 to TRBJ2-5; D is unresolved. V was clipped by 3 bases and J by 7 bases, with 12 bases between them. The germline V gene encodes CDR1 SGHTA and CDR2 FQGTGA. The CDR3 covers 13 residues. The CDR3 is CASSFLAWGTQYF. The DNA for the CDR3 is TGTGCCAGCAGCTTTCTGGCGTGGGGGACCCAGTACTTC.

The chain couples TRBV5-1 to TRBJ2-5; D unresolved. V lost 0 bases, J lost 0 bases, and 6 bases lay in between. The CDR3 covers 14 residues. Germline assignment: CDR1 SGHRS and CDR2 YFSETQ. The CDR3 sequence is CASSLVANQETQYF. CDR3 DNA: TGCGCCAGCAGCTTGGTAGCTAACCAAGAGACCCAGTACTTC.

This clone turned up a few times. This rearrangement joins TRBV5-1 to TRBJ1-2; 7 nucleotides line up with TRBD1. Germline CDR1 SGHRS, CDR2 YFSETQ. This CDR3 is built from 12 residues. Germline trimming cut 9 bases from V and 6 bases from J; bases unmatched to any gene: 8. The CDR3 protein is CAMQTGLDGYTF. CDR3 DNA sequence: TGCGCCATGCAGACAGGGTTGGATGGCTACACCTTC.

The rearrangement uses TRBV4-3 and TRBJ1-2, with 8 positions matching TRBD1. This CDR3 spans 17 amino acids. Trimming at V came to 4 bases and at J to 3 bases, leaving 13 bases not matched to a gene. In germline, CDR1 is LGHNA, CDR2 YSLEER. The DNA of the CDR3 is TGCGCCAGCAGCCCTAGCCCCTCAGGGGGCCGGGACTATGGCTACACCTTC. This sequence encodes CASSPSPSGGRDYGYTF.

This clone was detected a few times. The genes are TRBV19 and TRBJ1-1, with D hard to call. Germline V gene lookup returns CDR1 LNHDA and CDR2 SQIVND (reference sequence). The CDR3 contains 13 residues. Trimming pared 3 bases from V and 0 bases from J, leaving 5 bases between. The CDR3 DNA is TGTGCCAGTAGTATTAGGGTGAACACTGAAGCTTTCTTT. Translating it yields CASSIRVNTEAFF.

The rearrangement links TRBV30 to TRBJ2-2; no clear D. Germline V gives CDR1 GTSNPN, CDR2 SVGIG (reference sequence). V was shortened by 0 bases and J by 5 bases, with 7 bases between the two germline ends. The CDR3 totals 13 residues. CDR3 nucleotide sequence: TGTGCCTGGAGTGTAAGGCGGACCGGGGAGCTGTTTTTT. It translates to CAWSVRRTGELFF.

There are a few counts of this clone. The rearrangement uses TRBV19 and TRBJ1-5; 12 positions match TRBD1. The junction had 7 bases not matched to a gene; V was cut back by 1 base and J by 6 bases. This CDR3 has 17 residues. Germline CDR1 is LNHDA and CDR2 is SQIVND (reference sequence). The CDR3 sequence: CASSIGRDRGHSQPQHF. CDR3 sequence (DNA): TGTGCCAGTAGTATAGGCCGGGACAGGGGGCACAGTCAGCCCCAGCATTTT. Together with reference TRBV19 and TRBJ1-5, the CDR3 gives the full variable domain: DGGITQSPKYLFRKEGQNVTLSCEQNLNHDAMYWYRQDPGQGLRLIYYSQIVNDFQKGDIAEGYSVSREKKESFPLTVTSAQKNPTAFYLCASSIGRDRGHSQPQHFGDGTRLSIL.

The rearrangement uses TRBV30 and TRBJ2-3, with D tentatively TRBD1 (6 bases). CDR1 is GTSNPN, CDR2 SVGIG, per germline (reference sequence). The CDR3 extends over 15 amino acids. Trimming pared 2 bases from V and 4 bases from J, leaving 16 bases between. CDR3 bases: TGTGCCTGGAGTCTCCGACAGGACTTGCCAGATACGCAGTATTTT. Residues: CAWSLRQDLPDTQYF.

A single count supports this clone. This rearrangement joins TRBV9 to TRBJ1-2; D not resolved. CDR1 SGDLS and CDR2 YYNGEE come from the germline V gene. The V end lost 4 bases, the J end lost 7 bases, and 26 bases lay between the germline ends. The CDR3 spans 17 residues. CDR3: CASSSSVTRRESGGYTF. In nucleotides, the CDR3 is TGTGCCAGCAGCTCCAGTGTGACGCGCCGGGAAAGTGGTGGCTACACCTTC.

This clone was seen a few times. CDR3 coding DNA: TGTGCCAGCAGCTACAGGAAGGGCTCACCCCTCCACTTT. Its translation is CASSYRKGSPLHF. The chain is built from TRBV6-5 and TRBJ1-6; TRBD1 is a possible D gene (5 bases). CDR1 and CDR2 (germline): MNHEY, SVGAGI. V gave up 6 bases and J gave up 10 bases, with 13 bases separating them. This CDR3 comprises 13 residues.

V and J are TRBV9 and TRBJ2-1; 8 bases match TRBD1. J gave up 0 bases and V 4 bases, and 6 bases lay outside the gene matches. The CDR3 runs to 16 residues. CDR1 is SGDLS, CDR2 YYNGEE, per germline. The CDR3 DNA follows: TGTGCCAGCAGCCCCACAGGGGGGAGCTCCTACAATGAGCAGTTCTTC. Residues: CASSPTGGSSYNEQFF.

This rearrangement joins TRBV2 to TRBJ2-7; TRBD1 or TRBD2 may be the D gene (8 bases each). Germline V CDR1 and CDR2: SNHLY, FYNNEI. Trimming took off 2 bases at V and 4 bases at J, with 15 bases between the two ends. The CDR3 spans 15 residues. The CDR3 sequence: CASSERGGTGYEQYF. In DNA, the CDR3 is TGTGCCAGCAGTGAACGGGGGGGGACAGGATACGAGCAGTACTTC. Full variable domain (remainder filled in from reference TRBV2 and TRBJ2-7): EPEVTQTPSHQVTQMGQEVILRCVPISNHLYFYWYRQILGQKVEFLVSFYNNEISEKSEIFDDQFSVERPDGSNFTLKIRSTKLEDSAMYFCASSERGGTGYEQYFGPGTRLTVT.

The gene calls are TRBV10-3 and TRBJ1-6; D is possibly TRBD1 (5 bases). The germline CDR1 and CDR2 sequences are ENHRY and SYGVKD. With 3 bases removed from V and 5 bases from J, the gap between germline ends came to 11 bases. The CDR3 totals 15 residues. The CDR3 nucleotides read TGTGCCATCAGTGAAAGACAGCCGAATAATTCACCCCTCCACTTT. The encoded protein is CAISERQPNNSPLHF.

V is TRBV18 and J is TRBJ1-4; 8 bases fit TRBD1. The V gene's germline CDR1 is KGHSH and CDR2 LQKENI. The trim removed 3 bases at V and 8 bases at J, leaving 8 bases unmatched. This CDR3 has 15 amino acids. The CDR3 DNA sequence: TGTGCCAGCTCACCTCCGGGACAGGCGAGAGAAAAACTGTTTTTT. Encoded protein: CASSPPGQAREKLFF. The full variable domain, its missing parts supplied by reference TRBV18 and TRBJ1-4, is NAGVMQNPRHLVRRRGQEARLRCSPMKGHSHVYWYRQLPEEGLKFMVYLQKENIIDESGMPKERFSAEFPKEGPSILRIQQVVRGDSAAYFCASSPPGQAREKLFFGSGTQLSVL.

J is TRBJ1-6 and V is TRBV4-3; D remains unclear. V lost 4 bases and J 3 bases, leaving 10 bases between the germline ends. This CDR3 has 15 amino acids. From germline, CDR1 is LGHNA and CDR2 YSLEER. CDR3 sequence (DNA): TGCGCCAGCAGCCTGGAGTACCTCTATAATTCACCCCTCCACTTT. It yields the protein CASSLEYLYNSPLHF.